This T cell receptor (beta chain) was sequenced for a study of chemoradiotherapy in HPV16-positive cancers. Only in-frame clones appear in the TCRdb table, and some are missing; sequencing was by immunoSEQ multiplex PCR. The repertoire has about 15,000 clones, about 90% of them found once; the top ten carry around 3.4%. The length of the CDR3 is 15 residues. V lost 1 base, J lost 1 base, and 4 bases stayed unmatched. Germline-derived CDR1 and CDR2 are MNHEY and SVGAGI. Points from the study as a whole: Candidate HPV-specific clones and E7-related TCR motifs grew in tumor during treatment.

As concerns this clone: Antigen specificity is unknown.

Sequencing was performed on blood, taken from a patient who underwent chemoradiotherapy. The genes are TRBV6-5 and TRBJ2-7; the match to TRBD2 covers 7 bases. The receptor's source is a human donor with HPV-associated anogenital cancer. The CDR3, as DNA: TGTGCCAGCAGTTACTGGGGCGGGGGATCCTACGAGCAGTACTTC. Encoded protein: CASSYWGGGSYEQYF.